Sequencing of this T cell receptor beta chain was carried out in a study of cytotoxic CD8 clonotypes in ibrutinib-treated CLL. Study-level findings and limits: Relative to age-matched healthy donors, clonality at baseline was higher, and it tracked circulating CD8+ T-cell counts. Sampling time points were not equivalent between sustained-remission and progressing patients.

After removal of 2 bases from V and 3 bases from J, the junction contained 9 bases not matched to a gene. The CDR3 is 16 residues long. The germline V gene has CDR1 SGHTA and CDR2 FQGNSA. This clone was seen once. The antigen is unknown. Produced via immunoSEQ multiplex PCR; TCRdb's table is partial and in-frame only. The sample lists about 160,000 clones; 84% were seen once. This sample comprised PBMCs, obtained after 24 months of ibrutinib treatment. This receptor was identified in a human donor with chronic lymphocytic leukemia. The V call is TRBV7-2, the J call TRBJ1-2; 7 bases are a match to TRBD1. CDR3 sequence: CASSLTYRGSDYGYTF. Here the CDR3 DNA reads TGTGCCAGCAGCTTAACATACAGGGGTTCCGACTATGGCTACACCTTC.